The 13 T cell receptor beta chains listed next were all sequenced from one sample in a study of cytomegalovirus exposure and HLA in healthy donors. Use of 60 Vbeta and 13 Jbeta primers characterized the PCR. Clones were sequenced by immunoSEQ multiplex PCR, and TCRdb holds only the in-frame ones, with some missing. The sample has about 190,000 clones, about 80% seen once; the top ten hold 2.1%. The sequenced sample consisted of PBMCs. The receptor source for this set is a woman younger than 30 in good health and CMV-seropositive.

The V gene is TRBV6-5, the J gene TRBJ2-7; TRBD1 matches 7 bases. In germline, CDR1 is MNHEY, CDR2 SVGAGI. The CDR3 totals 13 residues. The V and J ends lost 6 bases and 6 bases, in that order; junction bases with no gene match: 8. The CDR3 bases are TGTGCCAGCAGGGGAAGACAGGGTCGCGAGCAGTACTTC. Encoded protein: CASRGRQGREQYF.

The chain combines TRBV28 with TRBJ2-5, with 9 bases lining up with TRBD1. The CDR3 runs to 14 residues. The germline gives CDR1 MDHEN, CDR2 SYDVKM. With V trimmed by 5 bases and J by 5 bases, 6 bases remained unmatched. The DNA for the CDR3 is TGTGCCAGCAGTCCCGGGACAGGGAGGGAGACCCAGTACTTC. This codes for CASSPGTGRETQYF. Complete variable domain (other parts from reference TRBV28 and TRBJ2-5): DVKVTQSSRYLVKRTGEKVFLECVQDMDHENMFWYRQDPGLGLRLIYFSYDVKMKEKGDIPEGYSVSREKKERFSLILESASTNQTSMYLCASSPGTGRETQYFGPGTRLLVL.

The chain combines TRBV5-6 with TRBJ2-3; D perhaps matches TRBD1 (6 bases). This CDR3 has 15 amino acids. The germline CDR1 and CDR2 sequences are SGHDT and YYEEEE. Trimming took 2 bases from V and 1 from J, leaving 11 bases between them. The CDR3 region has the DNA TGTGCCAGCAGCTTTTTAGAGGGGGGCACAGATACGCAGTATTTT. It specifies CASSFLEGGTDTQYF.

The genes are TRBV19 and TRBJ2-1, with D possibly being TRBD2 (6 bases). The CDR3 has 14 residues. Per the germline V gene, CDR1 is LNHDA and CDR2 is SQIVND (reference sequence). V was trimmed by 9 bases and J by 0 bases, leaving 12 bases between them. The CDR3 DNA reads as TGTGCCAGCAGCGAGACTAGCTCCTACAATGAGCAGTTCTTC. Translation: CASSETSSYNEQFF.

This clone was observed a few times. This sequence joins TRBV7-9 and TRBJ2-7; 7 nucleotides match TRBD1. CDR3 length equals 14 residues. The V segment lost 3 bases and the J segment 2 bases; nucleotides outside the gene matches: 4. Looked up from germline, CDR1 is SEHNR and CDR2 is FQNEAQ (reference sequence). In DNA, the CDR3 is TGTGCCAGCAGCTTGGGGACAGCCACCTACGAGCAGTACGTC. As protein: CASSLGTATYEQYV.

The DNA of the CDR3 is TGTGCCAGCACCTCCCGGGACAGAGATCAGCCCCAGCATTTT. This translates into CASTSRDRDQPQHF. The rearrangement joins TRBV27 to TRBJ1-5; the match to TRBD1 covers 7 bases. The CDR3 loop spans 14 amino acids. The germline V gene encodes CDR1 MNHEY and CDR2 SMNVEV (reference sequence). Trimming at V came to 7 bases and at J to 5 bases, leaving 8 bases not matched to a gene.

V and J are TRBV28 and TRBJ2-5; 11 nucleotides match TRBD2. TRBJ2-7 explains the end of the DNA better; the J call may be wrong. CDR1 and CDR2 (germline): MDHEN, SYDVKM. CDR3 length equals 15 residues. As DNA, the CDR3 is TGTGCCAGCACTCCCGGGCCTAGCGGGGGGTACGAGCAGTACTTC. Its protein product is CASTPGPSGGYEQYF.

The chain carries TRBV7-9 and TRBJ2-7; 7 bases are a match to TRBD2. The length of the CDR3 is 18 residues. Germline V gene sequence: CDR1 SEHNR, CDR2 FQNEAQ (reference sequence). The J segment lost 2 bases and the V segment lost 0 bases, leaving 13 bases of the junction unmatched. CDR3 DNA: TGTGCCAGCAGCTTAGCGCTGGGAGCGGGGAACACCCCCTACGAGCAGTACTTC. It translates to CASSLALGAGNTPYEQYF.

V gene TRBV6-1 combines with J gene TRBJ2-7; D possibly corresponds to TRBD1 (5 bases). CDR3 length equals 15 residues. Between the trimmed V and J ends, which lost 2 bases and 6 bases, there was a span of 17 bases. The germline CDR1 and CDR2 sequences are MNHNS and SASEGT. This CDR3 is CASSEIGEASFEQYF. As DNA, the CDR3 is TGTGCCAGCAGTGAAATAGGGGAAGCGAGTTTCGAGCAGTACTTC.

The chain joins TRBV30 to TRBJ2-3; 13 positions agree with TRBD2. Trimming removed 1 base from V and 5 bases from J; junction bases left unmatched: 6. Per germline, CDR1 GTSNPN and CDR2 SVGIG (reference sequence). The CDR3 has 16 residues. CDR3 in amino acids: CAWSDGTSGEIDTQYF. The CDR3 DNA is TGTGCCTGGAGTGATGGGACTAGCGGGGAGATAGATACGCAGTATTTT.

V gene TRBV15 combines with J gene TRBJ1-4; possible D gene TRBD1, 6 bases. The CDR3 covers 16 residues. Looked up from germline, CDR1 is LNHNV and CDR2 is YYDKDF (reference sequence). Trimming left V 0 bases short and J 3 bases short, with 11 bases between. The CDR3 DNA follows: TGTGCCACCAGCAGAGATAAGACAGGTCCTAATGAAAAACTGTTTTTT. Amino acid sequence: CATSRDKTGPNEKLFF.

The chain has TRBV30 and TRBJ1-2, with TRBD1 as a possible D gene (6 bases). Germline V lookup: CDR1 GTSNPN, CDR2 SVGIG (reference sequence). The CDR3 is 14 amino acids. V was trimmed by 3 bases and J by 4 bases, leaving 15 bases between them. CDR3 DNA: TGTGCCTGGAGGGCATTATTACAGGGCTATGGCTACACCTTC. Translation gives CAWRALLQGYGYTF.

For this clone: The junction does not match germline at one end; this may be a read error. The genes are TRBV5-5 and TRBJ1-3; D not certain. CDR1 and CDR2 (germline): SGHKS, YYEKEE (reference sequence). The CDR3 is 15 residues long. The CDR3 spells CASSLGGSPGNTIYF. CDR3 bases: TGTGCCAGCAGCTTGGGAGGCAGTCCTGGGAACACCATATATTTT. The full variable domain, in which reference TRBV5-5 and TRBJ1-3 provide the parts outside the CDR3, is DAGVTQSPTHLIKTRGQQVTLRCSPISGHKSVSWYQQVLGQGPQFIFQYYEKEERGRGNFPDRFSARQFPNYSSELNVNALLLGDSALYLCASSLGGSPGNTIYFGEGSWLTVV.